The 30 T cell receptor beta chains below all came from one sample that was sequenced in a study of monozygotic twins with inflammatory bowel disease. From the 5' RACE reads, TCRdb lists one entry per CDR3 protein and no DNA. This table holds about 300,000 distinct CDR3 sequences. Specimen: blood. Source of these receptors: a human donor with ulcerative colitis or Crohn's disease, or a healthy co-twin of an affected twin (not recorded which).

The rearrangement joins TRBV6-1 to TRBJ1-1; TCRdb returns TRBD1, unconfirmable since there is no DNA. Germline lookup yields CDR1 MNHNS and CDR2 SASEGT. The CDR3 spans 14 residues. CDR3 region: CASIGPGQIKEAFF.

The chain links TRBV18 to TRBJ2-1; as DNA is missing, the TRBD2 call by TCRdb cannot be tested. The CDR3 totals 15 residues. Germline-derived CDR1 and CDR2 are KGHSH and LQKENI. The CDR3 region is CASSPSERETNEQFF.

This sequence joins TRBV4-3 and TRBJ2-1; TCRdb reports TRBD2, a call that lacks DNA to check it against. Germline CDR1 reads LGHNA; CDR2 reads YSLEER. This CDR3 has 15 amino acids. CDR3 loop: CASSQGGLAPHEQFF.

The V call is TRBV7-6, the J call TRBJ2-7. CDR3 length: 14 residues. CDR1 is SGHVS, CDR2 FNYEAQ, per germline. CDR3 amino acids: CASSFLASSYEQYF.

The chain carries TRBV9 and TRBJ2-3. The CDR3 spans 13 residues. Germline V gene lookup returns CDR1 SGDLS and CDR2 YYNGEE. CDR3: CASSVADTDTQYF.

V gene TRBV19 combines with J gene TRBJ1-5; without DNA, the TCRdb call of TRBD1 cannot be checked. CDR1 and CDR2 (germline): LNHDA, SQIVND (reference sequence). The CDR3 has 15 residues. The CDR3 protein is CASSSPTGLSQPQHF.

The V and J genes are TRBV30 and TRBJ2-1; there is no DNA to check the TCRdb D call of TRBD2. Germline V CDR1 and CDR2: GTSNPN, SVGIG (reference sequence). This CDR3 has 14 residues. The CDR3 loop is CACRGTPLHNEQFF.

The chain links TRBV6-5 to TRBJ2-3; TCRdb designates TRBD2, a call that cannot be tested without DNA. The CDR3 contains 17 residues. Germline CDR1 and CDR2: MNHEY and SVGAGI. CDR3 in amino acids: CASSYSGTSGGANTQYF.

The chain is built from TRBV5-1 and TRBJ1-1; no DNA is available, so the TRBD1 call from TCRdb remains unchecked. CDR1 and CDR2 from the germline V gene are SGHRS and YFSETQ. There are 15 residues in the CDR3. CDR3 protein: CASSGNGQGGDEAFF.

The genes are TRBV6-1 and TRBJ2-1; the D gene TCRdb calls, TRBD2, cannot be checked with no DNA. The CDR3 length is 15 residues. The V gene's germline CDR1 is MNHNS and CDR2 SASEGT. The CDR3 here is CASSDTSAVYNEQFF.

V gene TRBV7-8 combines with J gene TRBJ2-3. The CDR3 is 13 amino acids. Germline assignment: CDR1 SGHVS and CDR2 FQNEAQ. CDR3 protein: CASSLTDLDTQYF.

The chain uses TRBV6-2 or TRBV6-3 and TRBJ2-2; TCRdb selects TRBD2, and the lack of DNA leaves this call unchecked. Germline lookup yields CDR1 MNHEY and CDR2 SVGEGT. The CDR3 has 14 residues. The chain's CDR3 is CASSYIGITGELFF.

The rearrangement uses TRBV28 and TRBJ2-4; the TRBD2 assignment by TCRdb is unverifiable without DNA. The V gene's germline CDR1 is MDHEN and CDR2 SYDVKM. This CDR3 has 15 residues. Here the CDR3 reads CASSPAGGLKNIQYF.

This chain uses TRBV28 with TRBJ1-6; there is no DNA to check the TCRdb D call of TRBD1. The germline gives CDR1 MDHEN, CDR2 SYDVKM. The CDR3 consists of 15 residues. The CDR3 is CASSTRDRVNSPLHF. The whole variable domain, filled in from reference TRBV28 and TRBJ1-6, reads DVKVTQSSRYLVKRTGEKVFLECVQDMDHENMFWYRQDPGLGLRLIYFSYDVKMKEKGDIPEGYSVSREKKERFSLILESASTNQTSMYLCASSTRDRVNSPLHFGNGTRLTVT.

This rearrangement joins TRBV7-2 to TRBJ1-6. The length of the CDR3 is 14 residues. Looked up from germline, CDR1 is SGHTA and CDR2 is FQGNSA. This chain's CDR3 is CASSTRSYNSPLHF.

V and J are TRBV19 and TRBJ2-2; the TCRdb D gene call, TRBD1, has no DNA to confirm it. The germline V gene encodes CDR1 LNHDA and CDR2 SQIVND (reference sequence). The CDR3 consists of 16 residues. This CDR3 is CASSSGTGLFIGELFF.

The chain is built from TRBV7-9 and TRBJ2-7. The CDR3 contains 14 residues. The V gene's germline CDR1 is SEHNR and CDR2 FQNEAQ (reference sequence). CDR3 protein: CASSLVSTPYEQYF.

J is TRBJ2-3 and V is TRBV29-1. Germline loops: CDR1 SQVTM, CDR2 ANQGSEA. This CDR3 has 12 amino acids. CDR3 sequence: CSVGTSGDTQYF.

The chain uses TRBV20-1 and TRBJ2-1; the TRBD1 assignment by TCRdb is unverifiable without DNA. The CDR3 has 11 residues. In germline, CDR1 is DFQATT, CDR2 SNEGSKA (reference sequence). CDR3: CSASSGTGQLF.

V gene TRBV6-6 combines with J gene TRBJ1-6; TCRdb indicates TRBD1, and absent DNA this call remains unverified. This CDR3 has 14 residues. CDR1 and CDR2 (germline): MNHNY, SVGAGI (reference sequence). This chain's CDR3 is CASSYRDGGSPLHF.

The J gene is TRBJ1-6, the V gene TRBV18; the D call from TCRdb, TRBD1, cannot be confirmed without DNA. The CDR3 spans 15 residues. CDR1 and CDR2 (germline): KGHSH, LQKENI. Here the CDR3 reads CASSLDRVQGSPLHF.

The V and J genes are TRBV7-8 and TRBJ2-3; TCRdb's assignment of TRBD1 cannot be checked, as there is no DNA. This CDR3 region has 14 residues. CDR1 is SGHVS, CDR2 FQNEAQ, per germline. CDR3 sequence reads: CASSYLESGGLQYF.

The rearrangement links TRBV10-3 to TRBJ2-1; the D gene TCRdb calls, TRBD1, cannot be checked with no DNA. The CDR3 has 15 amino acids. Germline V gene lookup returns CDR1 ENHRY and CDR2 SYGVKD. CDR3 protein: CAIRSGGAYYNEQFF.

The rearrangement joins TRBV5-1 to TRBJ2-2. The CDR3 runs to 14 residues. CDR1 and CDR2 from the germline V gene are SGHRS and YFSETQ. This CDR3 reads CASRDGSNTGELFF.

The chain couples TRBV24-1 to TRBJ2-6; TCRdb indicates TRBD1, and absent DNA this call remains unverified. The CDR3 is 17 residues long. Germline assignment: CDR1 KGHDR and CDR2 SFDVKD. CDR3 protein: CATSDPGTGAGANVLTF.

The CDR3: CASSVQGAYNEQFF. This sequence joins TRBV12-3 or TRBV12-4 and TRBJ2-1; with no DNA, the TCRdb D assignment of TRBD1 cannot be verified. The CDR3 loop spans 14 amino acids.

The chain recombines TRBV20-1 with TRBJ2-1; TCRdb lists TRBD2, though no DNA is available to test this call. The CDR3 covers 15 residues. Germline assignment: CDR1 DFQATT and CDR2 SNEGSKA (reference sequence). This chain's CDR3 is CSARTGTRVYNEQFF.

The CDR3 reads CASAPGTSGRQGYQETQYF. The genes are TRBV21-1 and TRBJ2-5; there is no DNA to check the TCRdb D call of TRBD2. TRBV21-1 is deemed a pseudogene. This CDR3 contains 19 residues.

The chain is built from TRBV12-3 or TRBV12-4 and TRBJ2-7; the D call from TCRdb, TRBD1, cannot be confirmed without DNA. CDR3 length: 14 amino acids. This chain's CDR3 is CASSAPWSSYEQYF.

The chain recombines TRBV4-3 with TRBJ1-1. Germline-derived CDR1 and CDR2 are LGHNA and YSLEER. This CDR3 is built from 15 residues. The CDR3 loop reads CASSQDHGGNTEAFF.